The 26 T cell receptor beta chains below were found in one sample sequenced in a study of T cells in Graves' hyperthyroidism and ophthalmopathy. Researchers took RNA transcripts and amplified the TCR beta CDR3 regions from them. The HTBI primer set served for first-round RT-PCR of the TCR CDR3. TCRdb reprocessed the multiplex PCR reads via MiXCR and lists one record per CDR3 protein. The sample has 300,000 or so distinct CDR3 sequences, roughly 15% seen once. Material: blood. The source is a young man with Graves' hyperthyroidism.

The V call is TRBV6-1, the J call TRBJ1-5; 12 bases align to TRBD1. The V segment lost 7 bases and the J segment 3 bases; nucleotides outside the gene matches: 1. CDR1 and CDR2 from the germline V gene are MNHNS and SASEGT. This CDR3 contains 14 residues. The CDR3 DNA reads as TGTGCCAGCAAGGGACAGGGGGCCAATCAGCCCCAGCATTTT. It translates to CASKGQGANQPQHF.

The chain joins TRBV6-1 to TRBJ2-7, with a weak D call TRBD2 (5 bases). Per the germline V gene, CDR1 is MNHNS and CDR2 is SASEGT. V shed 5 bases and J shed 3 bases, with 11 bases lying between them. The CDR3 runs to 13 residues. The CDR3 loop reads CASSRRGRYEQYF. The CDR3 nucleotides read TGTGCCAGCAGTCGTCGGGGTCGCTACGAGCAGTACTTC.

The CDR3 DNA is TGCAGTGCTAGGGGGGTACACTATCCCTACGAGCAGTACTTC. It codes for CSARGVHYPYEQYF. The V call is TRBV20-1, the J call TRBJ2-7; D is possibly TRBD1 or TRBD2 (5 bases each). The CDR3 contains 14 residues. The germline V and J ends were trimmed by 3 bases and 2 bases, with 14 bases remaining between them. Germline V CDR1 and CDR2: DFQATT, SNEGSKA (reference sequence).

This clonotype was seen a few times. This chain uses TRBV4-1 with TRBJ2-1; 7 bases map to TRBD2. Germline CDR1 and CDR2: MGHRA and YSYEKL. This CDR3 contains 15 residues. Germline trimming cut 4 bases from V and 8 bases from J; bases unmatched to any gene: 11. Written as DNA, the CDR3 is TGCGCCAGCAGCCCCACCTGGACTAGGGCACATGAGCAGTTCTTC. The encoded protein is CASSPTWTRAHEQFF.

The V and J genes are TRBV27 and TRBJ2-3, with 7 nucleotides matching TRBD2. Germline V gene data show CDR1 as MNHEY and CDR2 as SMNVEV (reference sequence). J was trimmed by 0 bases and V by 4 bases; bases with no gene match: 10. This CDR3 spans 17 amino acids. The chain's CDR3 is CASSSLSLAESTDTQYF. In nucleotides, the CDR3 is TGTGCCAGCAGTTCCCTCTCTCTAGCGGAGAGCACAGATACGCAGTATTTT.

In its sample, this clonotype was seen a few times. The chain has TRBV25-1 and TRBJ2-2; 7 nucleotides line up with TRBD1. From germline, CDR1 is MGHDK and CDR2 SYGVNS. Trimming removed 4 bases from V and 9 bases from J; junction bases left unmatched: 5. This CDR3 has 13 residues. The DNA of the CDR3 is TGTGCCAGCAGTGCACAGGGGATCTGGGAGCTGTTTTTT. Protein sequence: CASSAQGIWELFF.

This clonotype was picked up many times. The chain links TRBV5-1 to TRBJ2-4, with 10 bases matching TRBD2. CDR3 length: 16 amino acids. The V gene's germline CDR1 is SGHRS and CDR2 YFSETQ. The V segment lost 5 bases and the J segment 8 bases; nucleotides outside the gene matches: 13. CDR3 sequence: CASSKRTSGGGDIQYF. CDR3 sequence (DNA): TGCGCCAGCAGTAAACGGACTAGCGGAGGGGGGGACATTCAGTACTTC.

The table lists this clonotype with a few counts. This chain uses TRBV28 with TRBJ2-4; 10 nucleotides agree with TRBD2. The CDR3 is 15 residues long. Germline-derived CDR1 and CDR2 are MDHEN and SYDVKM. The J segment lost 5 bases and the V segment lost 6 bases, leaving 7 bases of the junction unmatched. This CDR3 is CASRAAGGNENIQYF. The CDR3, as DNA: TGTGCCAGCAGGGCAGCGGGAGGGAACGAAAACATTCAGTACTTC.

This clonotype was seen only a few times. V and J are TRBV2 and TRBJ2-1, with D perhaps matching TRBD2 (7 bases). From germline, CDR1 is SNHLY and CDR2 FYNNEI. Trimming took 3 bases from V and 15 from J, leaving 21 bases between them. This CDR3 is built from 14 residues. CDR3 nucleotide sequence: TGTGCCAGCAGTGAGAGGAGGGGGGGAGATCGGCGGTTCTTC. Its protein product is CASSERRGGDRRFF.

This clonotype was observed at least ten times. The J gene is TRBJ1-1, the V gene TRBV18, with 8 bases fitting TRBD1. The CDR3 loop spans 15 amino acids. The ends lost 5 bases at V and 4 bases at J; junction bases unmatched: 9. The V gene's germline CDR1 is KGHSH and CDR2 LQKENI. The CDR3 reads CASSRGTGRGTEAFF. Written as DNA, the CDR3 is TGTGCCAGCTCAAGAGGGACAGGTCGGGGCACTGAAGCTTTCTTT.

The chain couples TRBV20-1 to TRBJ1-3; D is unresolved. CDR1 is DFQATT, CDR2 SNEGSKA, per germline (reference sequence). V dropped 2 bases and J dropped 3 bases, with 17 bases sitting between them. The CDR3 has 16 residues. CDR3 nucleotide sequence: TGCAGTGCTAGACCCCTGAAGGGAGCGGGTGGAAACACCATATATTTT. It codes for CSARPLKGAGGNTIYF.

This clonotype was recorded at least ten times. Here the CDR3 reads CASSLDGRGNNEQFF. Written as DNA, the CDR3 is TGTGCCAGCAGCTTAGATGGAAGGGGAAACAATGAGCAGTTCTTC. The gene calls are TRBV11-2 and TRBJ2-1; D perhaps matches TRBD1 (5 bases). The CDR3 sequence is 15 residues long. Trimming shortened V by 0 bases and J by 5 bases, and 11 bases separated the two germline ends. Germline assignment: CDR1 SGHAT and CDR2 FQNNGV.

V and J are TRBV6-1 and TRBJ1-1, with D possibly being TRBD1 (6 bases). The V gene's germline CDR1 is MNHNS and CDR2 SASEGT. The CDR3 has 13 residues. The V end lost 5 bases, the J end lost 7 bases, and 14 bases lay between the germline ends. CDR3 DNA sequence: TGTGCCAGCAGTCAAAACCCAGGGGATGAAGCTTTCTTT. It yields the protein CASSQNPGDEAFF.

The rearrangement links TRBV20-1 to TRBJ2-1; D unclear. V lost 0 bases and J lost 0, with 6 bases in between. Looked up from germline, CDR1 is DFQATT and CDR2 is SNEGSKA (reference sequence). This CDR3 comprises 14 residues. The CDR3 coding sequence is TGCAGTGCTAGAGAAGGAAGCTCCTACAATGAGCAGTTCTTC. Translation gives CSAREGSSYNEQFF.

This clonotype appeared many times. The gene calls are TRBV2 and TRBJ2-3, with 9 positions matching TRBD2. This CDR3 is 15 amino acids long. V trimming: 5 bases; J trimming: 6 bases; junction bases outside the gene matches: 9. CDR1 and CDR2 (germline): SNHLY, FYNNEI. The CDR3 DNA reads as TGTGCCAGCAGTAAACTTAGCGGGAGAGGGGATACGCAGTATTTT. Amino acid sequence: CASSKLSGRGDTQYF.

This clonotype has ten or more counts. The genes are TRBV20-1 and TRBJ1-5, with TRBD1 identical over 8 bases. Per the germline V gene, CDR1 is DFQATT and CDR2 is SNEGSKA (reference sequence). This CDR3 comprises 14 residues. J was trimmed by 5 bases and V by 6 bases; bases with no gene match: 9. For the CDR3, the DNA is TGCAGTGCGCTTCCCGGGACAGGCCATCAGCCCCAGCATTTT. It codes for CSALPGTGHQPQHF.

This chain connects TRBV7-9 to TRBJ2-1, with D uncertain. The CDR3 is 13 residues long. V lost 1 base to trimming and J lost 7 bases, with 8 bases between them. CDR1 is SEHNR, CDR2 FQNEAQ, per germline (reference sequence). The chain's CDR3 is CASSLGPMNEQFF. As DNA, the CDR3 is TGTGCCAGCAGCTTAGGGCCTATGAATGAGCAGTTCTTC.

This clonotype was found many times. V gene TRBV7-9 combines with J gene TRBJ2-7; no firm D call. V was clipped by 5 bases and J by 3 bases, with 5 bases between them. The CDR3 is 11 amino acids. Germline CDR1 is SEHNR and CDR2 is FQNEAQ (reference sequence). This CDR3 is CASSLYYEQYF. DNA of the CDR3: TGTGCCAGCAGCCTGTACTACGAGCAGTACTTC.

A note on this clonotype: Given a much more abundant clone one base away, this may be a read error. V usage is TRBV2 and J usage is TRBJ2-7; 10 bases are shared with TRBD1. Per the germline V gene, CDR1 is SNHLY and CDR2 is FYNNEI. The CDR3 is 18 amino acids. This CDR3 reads CASSEDGPETGGGYEPYF. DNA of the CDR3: TGTGCCAGCAGTGAGGATGGGCCGGAGACAGGGGGCGGTTACGAGCCGTACTTC. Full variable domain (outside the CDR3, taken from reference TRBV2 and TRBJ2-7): EPEVTQTPSHQVTQMGQEVILRCVPISNHLYFYWYRQILGQKVEFLVSFYNNEISEKSEIFDDQFSVERPDGSNFTLKIRSTKLEDSAMYFCASSEDGPETGGGYEPYFGPGTRLTVT.

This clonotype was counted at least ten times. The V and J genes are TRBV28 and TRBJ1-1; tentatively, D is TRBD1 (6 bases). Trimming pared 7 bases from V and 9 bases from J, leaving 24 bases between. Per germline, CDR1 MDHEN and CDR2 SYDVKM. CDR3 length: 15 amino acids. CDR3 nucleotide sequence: TGTGCCAGCACTACAAACCAGGGGACGAGGGAAAAAGCTTTCTTT. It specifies CASTTNQGTREKAFF.

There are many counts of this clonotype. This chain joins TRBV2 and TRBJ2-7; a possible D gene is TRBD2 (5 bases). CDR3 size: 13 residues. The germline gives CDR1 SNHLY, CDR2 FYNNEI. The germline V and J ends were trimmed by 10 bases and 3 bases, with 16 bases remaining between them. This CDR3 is CATTAVAYYEQYF. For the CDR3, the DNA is TGTGCCACAACCGCGGTAGCGTACTACGAGCAGTACTTC.

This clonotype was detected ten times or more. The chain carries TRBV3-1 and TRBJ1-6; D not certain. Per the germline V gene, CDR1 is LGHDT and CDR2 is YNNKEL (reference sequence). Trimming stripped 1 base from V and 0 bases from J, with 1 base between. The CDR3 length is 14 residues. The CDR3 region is CASSQGSYNSPLHF. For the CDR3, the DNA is TGTGCCAGCAGCCAAGGCTCCTATAATTCACCCCTCCACTTT.

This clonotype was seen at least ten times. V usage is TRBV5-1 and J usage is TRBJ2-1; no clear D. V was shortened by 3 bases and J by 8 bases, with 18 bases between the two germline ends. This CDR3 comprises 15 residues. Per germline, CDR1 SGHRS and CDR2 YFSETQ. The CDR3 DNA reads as TGCGCCAGCAGCTCCCGACAAGGCCTGGCCTATGAGCAGTTCTTC. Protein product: CASSSRQGLAYEQFF.

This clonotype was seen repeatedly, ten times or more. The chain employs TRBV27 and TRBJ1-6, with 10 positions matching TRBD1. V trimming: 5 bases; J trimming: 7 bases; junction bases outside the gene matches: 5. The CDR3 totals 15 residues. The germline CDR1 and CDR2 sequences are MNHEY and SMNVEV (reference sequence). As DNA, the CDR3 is TGTGCCAGCAGTCACCGGGACAGGGGCAATTCACCCCTCCACTTT. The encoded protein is CASSHRDRGNSPLHF.

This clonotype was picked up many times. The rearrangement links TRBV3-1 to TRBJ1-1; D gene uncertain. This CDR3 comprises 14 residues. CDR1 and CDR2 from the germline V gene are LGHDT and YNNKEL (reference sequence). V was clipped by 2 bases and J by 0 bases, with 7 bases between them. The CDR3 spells CASSQRQLNTEAFF. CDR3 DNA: TGTGCCAGCAGCCAACGCCAGCTGAACACTGAAGCTTTCTTT.

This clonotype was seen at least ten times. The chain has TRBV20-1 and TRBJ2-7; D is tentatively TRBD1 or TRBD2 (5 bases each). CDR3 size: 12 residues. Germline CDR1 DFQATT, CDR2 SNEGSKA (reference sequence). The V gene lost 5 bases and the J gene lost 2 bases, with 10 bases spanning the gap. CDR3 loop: CSAGGSAYEQYF. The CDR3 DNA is TGCAGTGCTGGGGGTTCAGCCTACGAGCAGTACTTC.